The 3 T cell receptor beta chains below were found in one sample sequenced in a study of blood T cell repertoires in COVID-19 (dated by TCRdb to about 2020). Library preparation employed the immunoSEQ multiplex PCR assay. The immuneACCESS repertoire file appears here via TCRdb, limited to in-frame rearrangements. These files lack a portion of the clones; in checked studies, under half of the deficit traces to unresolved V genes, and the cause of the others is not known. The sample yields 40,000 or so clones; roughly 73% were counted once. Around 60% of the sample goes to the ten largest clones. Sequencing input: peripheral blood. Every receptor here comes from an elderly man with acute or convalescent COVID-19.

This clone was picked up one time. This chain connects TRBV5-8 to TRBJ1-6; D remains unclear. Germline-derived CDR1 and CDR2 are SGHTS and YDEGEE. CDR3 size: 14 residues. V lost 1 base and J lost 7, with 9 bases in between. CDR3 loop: CASSLKVRNSPLHF. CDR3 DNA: TGTGCCAGCAGCTTGAAAGTGAGAAATTCACCCCTCCACTTT.

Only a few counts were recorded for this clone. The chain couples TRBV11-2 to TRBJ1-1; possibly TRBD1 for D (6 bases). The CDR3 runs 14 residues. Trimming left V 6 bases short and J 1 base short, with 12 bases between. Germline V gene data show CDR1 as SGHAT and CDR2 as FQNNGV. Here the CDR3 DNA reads TGTGCCAGCAGTCTGACAGGCCCGAACACTGAAGCTTTCTTT. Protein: CASSLTGPNTEAFF.

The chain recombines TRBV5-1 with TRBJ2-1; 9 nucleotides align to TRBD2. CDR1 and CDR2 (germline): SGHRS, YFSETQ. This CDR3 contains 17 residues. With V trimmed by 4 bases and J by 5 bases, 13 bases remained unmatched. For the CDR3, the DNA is TGCGCCAGCAGCCGTACGTTACAGCGGGAGGCTCACAATGAGCAGTTCTTC. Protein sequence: CASSRTLQREAHNEQFF.